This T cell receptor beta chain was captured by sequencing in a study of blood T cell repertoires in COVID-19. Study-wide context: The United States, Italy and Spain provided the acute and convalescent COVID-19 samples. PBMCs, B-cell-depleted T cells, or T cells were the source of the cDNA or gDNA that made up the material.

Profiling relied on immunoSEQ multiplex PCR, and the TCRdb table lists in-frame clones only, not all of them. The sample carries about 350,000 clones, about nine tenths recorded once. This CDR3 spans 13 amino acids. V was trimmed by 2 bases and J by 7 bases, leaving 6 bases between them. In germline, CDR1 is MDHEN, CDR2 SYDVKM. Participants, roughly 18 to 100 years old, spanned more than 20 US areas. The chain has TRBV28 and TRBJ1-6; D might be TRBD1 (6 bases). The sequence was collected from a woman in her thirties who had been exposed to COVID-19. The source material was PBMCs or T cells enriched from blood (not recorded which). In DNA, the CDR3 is TGTGCCAGCAGTTTAGGGACAAATTCACCCCTCCACTTT. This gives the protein CASSLGTNSPLHF.